This TCR beta chain emerged from a study of T cells in Graves' hyperthyroidism and ophthalmopathy (dated by TCRdb to between 2017 and 2020). Describing the broader study: Peripheral blood samples were taken at the time of initial diagnosis, prior to any treatment. TCR V-J signatures able to tell the groups apart were searched for in a discovery cohort of 100 patients, of whom about 40 had Graves' ophthalmopathy and 57 had stable Graves' hyperthyroidism. Whether ophthalmopathy could be predicted prospectively was tested in an independent validation cohort made up of roughly 19 hyperthyroidism patients plus 17 patients who later progressed to ophthalmopathy. For training and testing, the 100 or so patients in the discovery cohort were randomly divided in a 7:3 ratio. The study also compared thyroid tissue and blood T-cell repertoires from a handful of Graves' hyperthyroidism patients. After blood sampling, hyperthyroidism patients were treated with methimazole at a starting dose of 30 mg daily, and ophthalmopathy patients were treated with high-dose intravenous methylprednisolone. The paper reports TCR Vbeta CDR3 sequencing of 140 or so peripheral blood samples: approximately 41 ophthalmopathy, some 80 hyperthyroidism and around 17 progressor patients.

CDR1 MGHDK and CDR2 SYGVNS were looked up in the germline V gene. The cysteine opens and the phenylalanine closes a CDR3 of 14 amino acids. Only the CDR3 region is kept as DNA, spanning 42 bases read in frame from base 1. Unmatched junction bases come to 8, with V trimmed by 7 bases and J by 7 bases. About this clonotype: The clone's antigen remains unknown. Base quality data are lacking; no much larger clone is found one base away.

The TCR beta CDR3 regions were amplified from the RNA transcripts. A first-round RT-PCR of the TCR CDR3 used the HTBI primer set with the Qiagen OneStep RT-PCR kit. Libraries were constructed in a second round of multiplex PCR, after which size selection and purification were performed. The libraries were sequenced on an Illumina HiSeq2000 using paired-end 100 bp reads. The paper's processing steps were these. SOAPnuke was used to process the raw data, throwing out any read that contained adapters or uncalled bases, had a mean Phred below 15, or lacked an exact constant-primer or identifier match. High-quality paired reads were merged with COPE v1.2.5, and unique nucleotide sequences were defined as clonotypes. MiTCR v1.1 was used to align the clonotypes against IMGT TRBV, TRBD and TRBJ reference segments. Only V-J combinations with frequency above 0.0001, covering roughly 99% of repertoires, were analysed. A TCS score was defined as the ratio between F50 (clonal expansion) and ExV (chaos), using BLOSUM62-based TCRdist between CDR3 peptides within each V-J. Welch's t-statistics and random forest reduced several hundred V-J features to about 12, which were used in a naive Bayes classifier (R e1071). The raw public data were reprocessed by TCRdb itself: fastp quality trimming at Q25, MiXCR clonotype calling, in-frame beta chains only. Rows with a matching CDR3 protein are joined into one entry that keeps the most common DNA and genes. Clone size and V and J calls follow TCRdb, not the original study. Here the sample has over 500,000 distinct CDR3 sequences; 14% occur a single time. The ten biggest clones cover more than 11% of the sample.

Overall results and qualifications from the work: A 13 V-J signature model separated ophthalmopathy from stable hyperthyroidism, with nearly 90% sensitivity and approximately 81% specificity in cross-validation and 80%/75% in testing. No statistical method was used to fix the sample size in advance, and group allocation was not hidden from the investigators. In validation, progression to ophthalmopathy was predicted by the model with more than 65% sensitivity and approximately 78% specificity, a median of 6.5 months before onset. Most expanded thyroid clonotypes (frequency above 0.001) were also detected in blood, a finding suggesting that blood repertoires may reflect thyroid immune responses.

A patient counted as having stable Graves' hyperthyroidism if no progression to ophthalmopathy occurred over 18 months of follow-up. Hyperthyroidism patients were aged 18 to 65 years and newly diagnosed, with disease duration of less than 2 months. Exclusion was applied to patients with uncontrolled infections, other autoimmune diseases, pregnancy or lactation. Diagnoses relied on clinical symptoms, serum thyroxine and TRAb, thyroid ultrasound and orbital computed tomography. PBMCs were separated from under 11 ml of fresh peripheral blood using Ficoll-Paque density gradient centrifugation. Total RNA was extracted with Trizol reagent, and quality was checked on an Agilent 2100 Bioanalyzer.

Sequencing used blood. The rearranged chain carries TRBV25-1 and TRBJ1-4, with 8 middle bases fitting TRBD1. The source is a woman aged 35 to 49 with Graves' hyperthyroidism. The nucleotide sequence is given as TGTGCCAGCACTTCGGACAGGGCCCCTGAAAAACTGTTTTTT. It is translated as CASTSDRAPEKLFF.